This T cell receptor (beta chain) was identified in a study of blood T cell repertoires in COVID-19. For the study at large: The analysed material was cDNA or gDNA that came from T cells, B-cell-depleted T cells, or PBMCs.

Trimming removed 5 bases from V and 4 bases from J, with 8 bases in between. Germline-derived CDR1 and CDR2 are DFQATT and SNEGSKA (reference sequence). The CDR3 covers 11 residues. Profiled with immunoSEQ multiplex PCR; TCRdb holds only in-frame clones, not every one. The sample has roughly 28,000 clones; about four fifths are singletons. The chain joins TRBV20-1 to TRBJ1-1; D is uncertain. This clonotype was obtained from an older man with acute or convalescent COVID-19. The sequencing input was peripheral blood. DNA of the CDR3: TGCAGTGCTTATTCGGGCACTGAAGCTTTCTTT. Encoded protein: CSAYSGTEAFF.